This T cell receptor beta chain was identified in a study of blood T cells in healthy people across ages. Study observations and caveats: Both higher diversity and more naive CD4+ cells marked long-lived donors when set against aged donors. Without sorted subsets, naive and antigen-experienced compartments could not be conclusively compared. Because donor CMV status was unknown, expanded clonotype changes were possibly confounded.

This clonotype occurred many times. Antigen: not known. A second PCR of roughly 7 to 11 cycles used a sample-barcoded 5' primer and a J-beta primer mix. The study obtained at least 3 million CDR3-containing paired-end reads from every sample. TCRdb itself ran the 5' RACE reads through MiXCR, one entry per CDR3 protein. The sample lists more than 800,000 distinct CDR3 sequences; around 26% were seen once. The V end was cut by 6 bases, the J end by 0 bases, with 15 bases between. CDR3 size: 15 residues. The V call is TRBV12-3 or TRBV12-4, the J call TRBJ2-7; D tentatively fits TRBD1 or TRBD2 (5 bases each). The origin of this receptor is a woman older than 75 in good health. The material sequenced was blood. CDR3 amino acids: CASSPLGTDSYEQYF. CDR3 nucleotide sequence: TGTGCCAGCAGCCCGCTTGGGACGGACTCCTACGAGCAGTACTTC.